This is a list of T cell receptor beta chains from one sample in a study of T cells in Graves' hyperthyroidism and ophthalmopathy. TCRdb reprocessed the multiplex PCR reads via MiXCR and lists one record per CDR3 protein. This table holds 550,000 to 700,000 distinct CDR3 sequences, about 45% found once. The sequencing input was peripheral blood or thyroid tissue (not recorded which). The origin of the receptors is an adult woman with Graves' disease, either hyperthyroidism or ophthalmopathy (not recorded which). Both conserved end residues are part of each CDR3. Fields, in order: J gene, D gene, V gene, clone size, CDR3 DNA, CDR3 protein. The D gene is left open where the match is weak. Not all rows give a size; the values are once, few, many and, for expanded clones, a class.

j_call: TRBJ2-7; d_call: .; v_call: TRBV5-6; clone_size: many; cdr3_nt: TGTGCCAGCAGCCTGGACAGCAACGAGCAGTACTTC; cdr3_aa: CASSLDSNEQYF
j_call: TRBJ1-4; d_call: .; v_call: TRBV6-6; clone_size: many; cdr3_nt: TGTGCCAGCAGTTACGCCCAGGGTGAAAAACTGTTTTTT; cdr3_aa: CASSYAQGEKLFF
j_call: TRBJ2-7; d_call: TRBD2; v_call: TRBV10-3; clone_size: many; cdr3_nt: TGTGCCATCAACAAGCGGGATGGGTTCGAGCAGTACTTC; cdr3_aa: CAINKRDGFEQYF
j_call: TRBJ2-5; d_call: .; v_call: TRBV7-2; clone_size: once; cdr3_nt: TGTGCCAGCCAAAGGTTCGGCCGGGACTGGCGCTTC; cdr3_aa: CASQRFGRDWRF
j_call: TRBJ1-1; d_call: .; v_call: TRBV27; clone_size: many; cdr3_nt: TGTGCCAGCAGCTTCGCGGGGGGTAACACTGAAGCTTTCTTT; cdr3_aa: CASSFAGGNTEAFF
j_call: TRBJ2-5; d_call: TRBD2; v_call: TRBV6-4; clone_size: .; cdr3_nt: TGTGCCAGCAGTGACTCCCGAAGACAGCGGGAGTGTGGGACCCAGTACTTC; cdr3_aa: CASSDSRRQRECGTQYF
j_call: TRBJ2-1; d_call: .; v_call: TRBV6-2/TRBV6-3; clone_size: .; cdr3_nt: TGTGCCAGCAACCCCCGATCCTACAATGAGCAGTTCTTC; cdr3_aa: CASNPRSYNEQFF
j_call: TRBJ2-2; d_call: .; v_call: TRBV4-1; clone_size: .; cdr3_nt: TGCGCCAGCAGCCAAGATGGGAGTGCCGGGGAGCTGTTTTTT; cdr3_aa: CASSQDGSAGELFF
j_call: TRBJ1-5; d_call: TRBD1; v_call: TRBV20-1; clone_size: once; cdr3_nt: TGCAGTGCTGCCGGGACAGGGTATAATCAGCCCCAGCATTTT; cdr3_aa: CSAAGTGYNQPQHF
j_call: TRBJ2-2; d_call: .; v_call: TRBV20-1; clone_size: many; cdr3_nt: TGCAGTGCTCCCACTTTCGGGGAGCTGTTTTTT; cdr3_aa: CSAPTFGELFF
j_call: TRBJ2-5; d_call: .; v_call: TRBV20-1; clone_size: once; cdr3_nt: TGCAGTGCTAGAGATCTCGGCGGGCGCACAGGGAATGTCGAGACCCAGTACTTC; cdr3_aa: CSARDLGGRTGNVETQYF
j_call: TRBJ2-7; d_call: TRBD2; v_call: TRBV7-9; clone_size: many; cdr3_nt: TGCGCCAGCAGCCCACGGGGGGAAAGCTCCTACGAGCAGTACTTC; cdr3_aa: CASSPRGESSYEQYF
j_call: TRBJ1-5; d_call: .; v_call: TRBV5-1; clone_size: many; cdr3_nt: TGCGCCAGCAGCCGGGGGGGGGGGACCCATCAGCCCCAGCATTTT; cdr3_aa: CASSRGGGTHQPQHF
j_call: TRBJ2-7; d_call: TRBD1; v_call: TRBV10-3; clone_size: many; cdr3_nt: TGTGCCATCAGTGAGTCGGGACAGACCTACGAGCAGTACTTC; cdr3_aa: CAISESGQTYEQYF
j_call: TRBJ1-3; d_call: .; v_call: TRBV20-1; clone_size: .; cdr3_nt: TGCAGTGCTAGTTCGGACAATGGAAACACCATATATTTT; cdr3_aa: CSASSDNGNTIYF
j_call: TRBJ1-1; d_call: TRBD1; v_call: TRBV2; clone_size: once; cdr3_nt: TGTGCCGCATCGGACAGGCGGTTCACAACTAATGAAGCTTTCTTT; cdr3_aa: CAASDRRFTTNEAFF
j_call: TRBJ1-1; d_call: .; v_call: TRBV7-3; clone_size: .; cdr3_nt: TGTGCCAGCAGCTTAGGGACTCAAGATGAAGCTCTCTTT; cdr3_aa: CASSLGTQDEALF
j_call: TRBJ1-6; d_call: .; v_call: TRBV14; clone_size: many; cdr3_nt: TGTGCCAGCAGCCAAGTTTGGAATTCACCCCTCCACTTT; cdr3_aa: CASSQVWNSPLHF
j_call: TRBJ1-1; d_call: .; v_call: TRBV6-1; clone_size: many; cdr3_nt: TGTGCCAGCAGCACTTCGTTGAACACTGAAGCTTTCTTT; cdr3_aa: CASSTSLNTEAFF
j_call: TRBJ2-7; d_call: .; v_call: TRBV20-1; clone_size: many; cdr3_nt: TGCAGTGCTAATTCAGCCTACGAGCAGTACTTC; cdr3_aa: CSANSAYEQYF
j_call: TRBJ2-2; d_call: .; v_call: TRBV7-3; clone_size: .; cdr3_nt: TGTGCCAGCAGCTTAGGGAGTCTGTCCGGGGAGCTGTTTTTT; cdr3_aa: CASSLGSLSGELFF
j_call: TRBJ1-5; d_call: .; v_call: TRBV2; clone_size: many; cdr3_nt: TGTGCCAGCAGTGAAGAGGGCAGGGGAACCAATCAGCCCCAGCATTTT; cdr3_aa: CASSEEGRGTNQPQHF
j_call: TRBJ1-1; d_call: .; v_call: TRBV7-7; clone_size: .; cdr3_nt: TGTGCTAGCGGTCAGACGAACACCGGGGGGGTCACTGAAGCTTTCTTT; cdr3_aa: CASGQTNTGGVTEAFF
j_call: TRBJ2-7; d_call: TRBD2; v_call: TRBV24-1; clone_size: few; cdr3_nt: TGTGCCAGTGCCCCGGGGGGGGATCTACACGAGCAGTACTTC; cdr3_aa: CASAPGGDLHEQYF
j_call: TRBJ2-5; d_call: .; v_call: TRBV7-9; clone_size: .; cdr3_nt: TGTGCCAGCAGCTCTGGGCAGGGAAAGACCCAGTACTTC; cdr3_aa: CASSSGQGKTQYF
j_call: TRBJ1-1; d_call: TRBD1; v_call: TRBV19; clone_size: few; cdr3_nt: TGTGCCAGTAGTACTTCGGACAGGGGGGGGAGAGACACTGAAGCTTTCTTT; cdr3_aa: CASSTSDRGGRDTEAFF
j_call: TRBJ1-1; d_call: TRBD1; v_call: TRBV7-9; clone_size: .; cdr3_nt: TGTGCCAGCAGCCAACAGGGGGCGCTTGAAGCTTTCTTT; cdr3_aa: CASSQQGALEAFF
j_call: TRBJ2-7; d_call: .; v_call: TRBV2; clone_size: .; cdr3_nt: TGTGCCAGCAGTTCTCCCTCTGGCGGGGACCTCTACGAGCAGTACTTC; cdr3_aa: CASSSPSGGDLYEQYF
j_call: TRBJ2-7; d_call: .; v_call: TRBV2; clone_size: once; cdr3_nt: TGTGCCAGCAGTGGAGGTACGAGCAGCGAGCAGTACTTC; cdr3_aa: CASSGGTSSEQYF
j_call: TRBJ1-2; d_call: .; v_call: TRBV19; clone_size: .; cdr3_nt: TGTGCCATCGGCACCACGGAAGCGGTCTATGGCTACACCTTC; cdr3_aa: CAIGTTEAVYGYTF
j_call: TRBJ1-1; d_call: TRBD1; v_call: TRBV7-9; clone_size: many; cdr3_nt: TGTGCCAGCAGCTCCAGGGGGCTGGGCACTGAAGCTTTCTTT; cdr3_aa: CASSSRGLGTEAFF
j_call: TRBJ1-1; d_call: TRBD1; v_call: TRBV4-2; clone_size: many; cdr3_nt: TGTGCCAGCAGCCTTCGCGACAGGGAGGGAGAAGCTTTCTTT; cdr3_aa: CASSLRDREGEAFF
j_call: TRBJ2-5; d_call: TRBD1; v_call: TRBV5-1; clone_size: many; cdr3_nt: TGTGCCAGCAGCACGGGACAGCAAGAGACCCAGTACTTC; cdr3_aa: CASSTGQQETQYF
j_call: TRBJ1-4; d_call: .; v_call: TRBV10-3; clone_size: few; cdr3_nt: TGTGCCATCAGTAAAGGGGCAGGTGAAAAACTGTTTTTT; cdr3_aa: CAISKGAGEKLFF
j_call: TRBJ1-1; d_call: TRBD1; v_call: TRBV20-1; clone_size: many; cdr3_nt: TGCAGTGCTAGGGGGGGGGGACAGGGGGTCCCTGAAGCTTTCTTT; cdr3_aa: CSARGGGQGVPEAFF
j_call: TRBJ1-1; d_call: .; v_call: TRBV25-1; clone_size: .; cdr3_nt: TGTGCCACCTCGGGGGGGGAATATGCTTTCTTT; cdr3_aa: CATSGGEYAFF
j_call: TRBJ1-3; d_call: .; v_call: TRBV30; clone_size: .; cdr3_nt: TGTGCCTGGAGTTTACTACTCAGGGAAGCTGGAAACACCATATATTTT; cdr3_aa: CAWSLLLREAGNTIYF
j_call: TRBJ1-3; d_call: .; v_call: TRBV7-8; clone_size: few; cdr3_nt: TGTGCCAGCAGATTAAGCTGGCTTGCTGGAAACACCATATATTTT; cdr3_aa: CASRLSWLAGNTIYF
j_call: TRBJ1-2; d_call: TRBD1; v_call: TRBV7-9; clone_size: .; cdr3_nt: TGTGCCAGCAGCTTAGTCTTAGGTAGGGGACAGCGATTCTACACCTTC; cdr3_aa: CASSLVLGRGQRFYTF
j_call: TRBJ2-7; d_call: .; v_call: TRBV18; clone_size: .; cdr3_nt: TGTGCCAGCTCACCCCTAAACAGGGAGCAGTACTTC; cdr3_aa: CASSPLNREQYF
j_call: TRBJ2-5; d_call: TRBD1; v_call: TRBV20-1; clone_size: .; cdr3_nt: TGCAGTTACTCGACAGGGCGGGAGACCCAGTACTTC; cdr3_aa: CSYSTGRETQYF
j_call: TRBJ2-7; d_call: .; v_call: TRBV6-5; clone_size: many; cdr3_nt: TGTGCCAGCAGTTCCCCCCCACAGGGACGCCGCGAGCAGTACTTC; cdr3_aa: CASSSPPQGRREQYF
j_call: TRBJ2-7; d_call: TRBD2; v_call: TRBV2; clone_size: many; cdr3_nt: TGTGCCAGTACCCGGACTAGCGGGAGTCTGGACGAGCAGTACTTC; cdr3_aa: CASTRTSGSLDEQYF